This T cell receptor (beta chain) is drawn from a study of blood T cell repertoires in COVID-19. Cohort allocation depended upon clinical history that participants reported. This clone was counted once. Sequencing used immunoSEQ multiplex PCR; TCRdb keeps in-frame clones, though not all of them. Of a few hundred thousand clones listed, roughly 87% are singletons. The germline CDR1 and CDR2 sequences are MNHEY and SVGAGI. Deletions cut 6 bases from V and 4 bases from J, with 15 bases between. The CDR3 contains 14 residues. The chain has TRBV6-5 and TRBJ1-2; D not resolved. The sample comprised PBMCs or T cells enriched from blood (not recorded which). The sequence derives from a woman aged 18-29 years who had recovered from COVID-19. Written as DNA, the CDR3 is TGTGCCAGCAGCCCCGGCGGCTCGGGCTATGGCTACACCTTC. Its translation: CASSPGGSGYGYTF.